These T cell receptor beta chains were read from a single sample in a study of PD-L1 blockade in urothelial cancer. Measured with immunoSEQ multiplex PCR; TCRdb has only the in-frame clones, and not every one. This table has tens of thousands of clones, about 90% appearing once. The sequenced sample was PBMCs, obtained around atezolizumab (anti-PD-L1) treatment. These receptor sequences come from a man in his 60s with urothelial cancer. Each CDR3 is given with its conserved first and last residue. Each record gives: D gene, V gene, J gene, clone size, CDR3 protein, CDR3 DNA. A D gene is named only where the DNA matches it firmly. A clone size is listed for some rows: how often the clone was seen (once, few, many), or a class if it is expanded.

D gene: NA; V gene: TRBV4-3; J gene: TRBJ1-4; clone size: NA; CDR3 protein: CASSLVLYRAGEKLFF; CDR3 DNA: TGCGCCAGCAGCCTTGTTCTGTACAGGGCCGGTGAAAAACTGTTTTTT
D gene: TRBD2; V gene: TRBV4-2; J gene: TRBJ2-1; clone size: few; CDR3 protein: CASSQAGGPDNEQFF; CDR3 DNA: TGTGCCAGCAGCCAAGCGGGGGGGCCTGACAATGAGCAGTTCTTC
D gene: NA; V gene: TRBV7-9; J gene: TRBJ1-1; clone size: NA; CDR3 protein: CASSLGWGGEVEAFF; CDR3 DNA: TGTGCCAGCAGCTTAGGGTGGGGCGGGGAGGTTGAAGCTTTCTTT
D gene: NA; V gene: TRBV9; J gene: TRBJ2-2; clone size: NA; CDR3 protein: CASSTQGSGNTGELFF; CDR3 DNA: TGTGCCAGCAGCACTCAGGGTTCTGGGAACACCGGGGAGCTGTTTTTT
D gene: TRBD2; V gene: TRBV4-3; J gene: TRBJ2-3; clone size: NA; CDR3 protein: CASSQESSGGIADTQYF; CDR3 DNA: TGCGCCAGCAGCCAAGAGTCTAGCGGGGGTATCGCAGATACGCAGTATTTT
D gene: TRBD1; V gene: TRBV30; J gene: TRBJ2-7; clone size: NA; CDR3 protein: CAWGRGTGISYEQYF; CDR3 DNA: TGTGCCTGGGGTCGTGGGACAGGGATCTCCTACGAGCAGTACTTC
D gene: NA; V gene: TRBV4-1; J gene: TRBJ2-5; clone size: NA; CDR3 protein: CASSQRGLETQYF; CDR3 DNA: TGCGCCAGCAGCCAAAGAGGGTTAGAGACCCAGTACTTC
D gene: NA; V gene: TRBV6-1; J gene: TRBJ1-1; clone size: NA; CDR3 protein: CASSEQRGTEAFF; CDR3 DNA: TGTGCCAGCAGTGAACAGAGGGGGACTGAAGCTTTCTTT
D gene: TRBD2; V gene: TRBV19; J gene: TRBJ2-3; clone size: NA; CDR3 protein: CASSVPGGSTDTQYF; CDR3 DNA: TGTGCCAGTAGTGTCCCGGGGGGGAGCACAGATACGCAGTATTTT
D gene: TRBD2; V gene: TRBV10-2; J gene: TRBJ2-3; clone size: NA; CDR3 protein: CASSSGGETTDTQYF; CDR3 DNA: TGCGCCAGCAGTAGCGGGGGGGAAACCACAGATACGCAGTATTTT
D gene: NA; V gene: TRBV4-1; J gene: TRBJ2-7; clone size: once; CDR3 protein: CASSQVRTLSSYEQYF; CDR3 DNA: TGCGCCAGCAGCCAAGTTAGGACACTAAGCTCCTACGAGCAGTACTTC
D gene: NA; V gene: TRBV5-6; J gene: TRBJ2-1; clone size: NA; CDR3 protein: CASRRESYNEQFF; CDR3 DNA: TGTGCCAGCAGGAGGGAAAGCTACAATGAGCAGTTCTTC
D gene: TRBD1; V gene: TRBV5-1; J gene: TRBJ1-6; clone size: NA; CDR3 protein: CASSWDSYNSPLHF; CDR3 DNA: TGCGCCAGCAGCTGGGACAGTTATAATTCACCCCTCCACTTT
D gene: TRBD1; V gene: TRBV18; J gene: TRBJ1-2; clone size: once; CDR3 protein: CASSPRTGENYGYTF; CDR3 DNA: TGTGCCAGCTCACCACGGACAGGGGAAAACTATGGCTACACCTTC
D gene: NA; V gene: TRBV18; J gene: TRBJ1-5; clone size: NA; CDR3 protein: CASAAASNQPQHF; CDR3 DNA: TGTGCCAGCGCGGCGGCATCCAATCAGCCCCAGCATTTT
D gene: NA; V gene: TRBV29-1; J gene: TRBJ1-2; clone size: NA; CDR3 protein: CSGGNSYNYGYTF; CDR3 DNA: TGCAGCGGTGGTAACAGTTACAACTATGGCTACACCTTC
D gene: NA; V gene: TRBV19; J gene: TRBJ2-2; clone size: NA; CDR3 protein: CASSPIVGGAFAGELFF; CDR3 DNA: TGTGCCAGTAGCCCTATAGTAGGTGGGGCGTTCGCCGGGGAGCTGTTTTTT
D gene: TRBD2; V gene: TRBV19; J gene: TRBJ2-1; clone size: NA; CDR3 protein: CASSQTSGSYNEQFF; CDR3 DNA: TGTGCCAGTAGTCAGACTAGCGGGAGCTACAATGAGCAGTTCTTC
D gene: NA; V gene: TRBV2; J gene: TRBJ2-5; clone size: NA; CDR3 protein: CASSGGSVQETQYF; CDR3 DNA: TGTGCCAGCAGTGGGGGTAGCGTTCAAGAGACCCAGTACTTC
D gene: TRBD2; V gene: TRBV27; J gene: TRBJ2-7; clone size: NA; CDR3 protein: CASSPGIGLADSYEQYF; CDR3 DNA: TGTGCCAGCAGTCCGGGGATCGGACTAGCGGATAGCTACGAGCAGTACTTC
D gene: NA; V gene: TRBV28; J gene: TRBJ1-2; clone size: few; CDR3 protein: CASTPPQSNYGYTF; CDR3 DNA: TGTGCCAGCACCCCCCCGCAGTCTAACTATGGCTACACCTTC
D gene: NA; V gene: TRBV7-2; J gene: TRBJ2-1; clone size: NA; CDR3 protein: CASSPRTASYNEQFF; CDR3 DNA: TGTGCCAGCAGCCCGAGGACAGCCTCCTACAATGAGCAGTTCTTC
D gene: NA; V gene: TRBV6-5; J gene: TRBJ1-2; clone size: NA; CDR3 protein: CASSYDDRSSGGYTF; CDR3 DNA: TGTGCCAGCAGTTACGATGACAGATCCTCTGGAGGCTACACCTTC
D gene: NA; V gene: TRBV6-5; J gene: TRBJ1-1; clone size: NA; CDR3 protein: CASSYLAGVDTEAFF; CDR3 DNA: TGTGCCAGCAGTTACCTGGCAGGTGTGGACACTGAAGCTTTCTTT
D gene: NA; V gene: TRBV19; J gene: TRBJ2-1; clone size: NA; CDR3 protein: CATQGLMRNEQFF; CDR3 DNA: TGTGCCACCCAGGGGCTGATGAGGAATGAGCAGTTCTTC
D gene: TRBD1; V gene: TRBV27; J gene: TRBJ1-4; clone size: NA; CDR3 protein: CASSSTGGRGEKLFF; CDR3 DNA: TGTGCCAGCAGTTCGACAGGGGGCCGGGGCGAAAAACTGTTTTTT
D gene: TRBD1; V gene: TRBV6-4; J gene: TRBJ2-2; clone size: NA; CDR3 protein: CASSDKYRGTGELFF; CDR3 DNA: TGTGCCAGCAGTGACAAATACAGGGGAACCGGGGAGCTGTTTTTT